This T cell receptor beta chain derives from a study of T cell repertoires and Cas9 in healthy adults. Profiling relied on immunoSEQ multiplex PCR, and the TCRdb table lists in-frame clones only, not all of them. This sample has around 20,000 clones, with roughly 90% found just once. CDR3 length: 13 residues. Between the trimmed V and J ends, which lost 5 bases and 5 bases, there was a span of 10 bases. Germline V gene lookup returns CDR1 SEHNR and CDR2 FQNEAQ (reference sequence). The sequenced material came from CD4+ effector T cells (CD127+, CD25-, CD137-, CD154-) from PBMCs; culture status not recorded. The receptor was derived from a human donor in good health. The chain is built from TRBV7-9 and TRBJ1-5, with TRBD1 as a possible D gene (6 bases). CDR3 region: CASSPTGDQPQHF. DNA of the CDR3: TGTGCCAGCAGCCCGACAGGCGATCAGCCCCAGCATTTT. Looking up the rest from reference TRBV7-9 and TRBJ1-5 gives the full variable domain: DTGVSQNPRHKITKRGQNVTFRCDPISEHNRLYWYRQTLGQGPEFLTYFQNEAQLEKSRLLSDRFSAERPKGSFSTLEIQRTEQGDSAMYLCASSPTGDQPQHFGDGTRLSIL.